This record concerns one T cell receptor beta chain sequence. Recovery meant two consecutive negative NP/OP PCR tests, professional clearance, or resolved symptoms. Trimming removed 5 bases from V and 4 bases from J; junction bases left unmatched: 11. The CDR3 totals 16 residues. Germline loops: CDR1 LNHDA, CDR2 SQIVND (reference sequence). Method: immunoSEQ multiplex PCR; TCRdb's copy keeps in-frame clones and lacks some. The data show 180,000 or so clones, approximately 84% seen once. The sample is drawn from a study of blood T cell repertoires in COVID-19. The rearrangement links TRBV19 to TRBJ1-2; TRBD1 aligns across 9 bases. The receptor comes from a man in his forties or fifties who had recovered from COVID-19. Sample: PBMCs or T cells enriched from blood (not recorded which). DNA of the CDR3: TGTGCCAGTAGTGTCCATATACAGGGGGCTGGCTATGGCTACACCTTC. Its protein is CASSVHIQGAGYGYTF.